This T cell receptor beta chain originates from a study of T cells in Graves' hyperthyroidism and ophthalmopathy (dated by TCRdb to between 2018 and 2021). Study-level background: Peripheral blood was sampled at the time of initial diagnosis, prior to any treatment. A discovery cohort of about a hundred patients, roughly 43 with Graves' ophthalmopathy and about 58 with stable Graves' hyperthyroidism, was used to find distinguishing TCR V-J signatures. Once sampling was done, hyperthyroidism patients were given methimazole at a starting dose of 30 mg daily, whereas ophthalmopathy patients were given high-dose intravenous methylprednisolone. An independent validation cohort of around 19 hyperthyroidism patients and some 15 patients who later progressed to ophthalmopathy tested prospective prediction of ophthalmopathy. The paper reports TCR Vbeta CDR3 sequencing of fewer than 150 peripheral blood samples: approximately 41 ophthalmopathy, fewer than 85 hyperthyroidism and approximately 17 progressor patients. In addition, the study compared T-cell repertoires in thyroid tissue and in blood from over 5 Graves' hyperthyroidism patients. The 75 to 100 discovery patients were randomly divided into training and test sets at a 7:3 ratio. Paper-wide results and their limitations: In validation, the model predicted progression to ophthalmopathy with approximately 71% sensitivity and 72% to 85% specificity, a median of 6.5 months before onset. Sample size was not statistically predetermined, and blinding of investigators to group allocation was not performed. In cross-validation, a model built on a 13 V-J signature told ophthalmopathy apart from stable hyperthyroidism with under 90% sensitivity and about 81% specificity, and in testing the same model reached 80%/75%. Most expanded thyroid clonotypes (frequency above 0.001) were also detected in blood, suggesting blood repertoires may reflect thyroid immune responses.

The cysteine opens and the phenylalanine closes a CDR3 of 15 amino acids. Only CDR3 DNA is held: 45 bases, read in frame from base 1. V and J lose 2 bases and 0 bases, and a span of 9 bases separates them. CDR1 is given as SGDLS and CDR2 as YYNGEE, both from the germline V gene. The TCR beta CDR3 regions were amplified from the RNA transcripts. A first-round RT-PCR of the TCR CDR3 used the HTBI primer set with the Qiagen OneStep RT-PCR kit. A second multiplex PCR round built the libraries, followed by size selection and purification. The libraries were sequenced on an Illumina HiSeq2000 using paired-end 100 bp reads. The study's own analysis went as follows. SOAPnuke was used to process the raw data, with reads discarded if the reads contained adapters or uncalled bases, had a mean Phred below 15, or lacked an exact constant-primer or identifier match. High-quality paired reads were merged with COPE v1.2.5, and unique nucleotide sequences were defined as clonotypes. MiTCR v1.1 was used to align the clonotypes against IMGT TRBV, TRBD and TRBJ reference segments. The analysis was restricted to V-J combinations with a frequency above 0.0001, which together covered roughly 99% of the repertoires. The TCS score was defined as the ratio of F50 (clonal expansion) to E x V (chaos), calculated using BLOSUM62-based TCRdist between CDR3 peptides within each V-J. Welch's t-statistics and random forest reduced fewer than 550 V-J features to around 14, which were used in a naive Bayes classifier (R e1071). The raw public reads went through TCRdb reprocessing: fastp at Q25, MiXCR clone calling, in-frame beta chains kept. Rows matching on CDR3 protein sequence are summarized as one entry with the most common DNA and genes. It is TCRdb's table, rather than the study itself, that gives the V and J calls and clone size. For this sample the table gives about 600,000 distinct CDR3 sequences, of which about 15% were detected only once. Of the sample, around 13% is held by the ten largest clones.

This clonotype appeared a few times. What this receptor recognizes is not known. No much larger clone is present one base from it, and per-base qualities are unavailable. Moderately to severely active disease, a Clinical Activity Score of at least 3, a NOSPECS grade of at least 4, and a duration under 3 months were present in ophthalmopathy patients. Patients with uncontrolled infections, other autoimmune diseases, pregnancy or lactation were excluded. Clinical symptoms, serum thyroxine and TRAb, thyroid ultrasound, and orbital computed tomography formed the basis for the diagnoses. PBMCs were separated from under 12 ml of fresh peripheral blood using Ficoll-Paque density gradient centrifugation. Trizol reagent was used to extract total RNA, and RNA quality was then checked on an Agilent 2100 Bioanalyzer.

This clonotype was obtained from a woman in her 50s with Graves' ophthalmopathy. Material: blood. The sequence joins TRBV9 to TRBJ1-5, with the D gene uncertain. DNA sequence: TGTGCCAGCAGCGTTAACGGCATTAGCAATCAGCCCCAGCATTTT. Translated, this gives CASSVNGISNQPQHF.